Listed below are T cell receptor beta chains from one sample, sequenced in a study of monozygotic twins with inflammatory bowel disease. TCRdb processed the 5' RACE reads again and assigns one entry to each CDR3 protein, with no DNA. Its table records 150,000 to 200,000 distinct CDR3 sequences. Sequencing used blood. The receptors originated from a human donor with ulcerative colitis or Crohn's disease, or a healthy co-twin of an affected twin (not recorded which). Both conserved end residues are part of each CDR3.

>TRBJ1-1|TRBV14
CASSQVALSNTEAFF
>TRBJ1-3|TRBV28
CASSRRTPAGNTIYF
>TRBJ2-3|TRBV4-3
CASSQDPTSGAYTQYF
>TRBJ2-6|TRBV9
CASSVEVRGVKTSNVLTF
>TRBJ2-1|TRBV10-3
CAIRGLAGANEQFF
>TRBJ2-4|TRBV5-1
CASSLRQGDGIQYF
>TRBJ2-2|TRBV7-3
CASSPRSGVHTGELFF
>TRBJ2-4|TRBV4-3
CASSQDPGVGENIQYF
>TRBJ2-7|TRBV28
CASSSGTSGGYEQYF
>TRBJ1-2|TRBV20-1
CSTSHNNYGYTF
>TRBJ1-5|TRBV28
CASSPPGQGFFQPQHF
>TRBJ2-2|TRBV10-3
CAISDRANHLAGELFF
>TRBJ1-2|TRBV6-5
CASSLQGEGGYTF
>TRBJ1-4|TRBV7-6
CASSLEGGEKLFF
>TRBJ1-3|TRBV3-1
CASSPTGWANSGNTIYF
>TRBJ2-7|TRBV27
CASSLSGTSNYEQYF
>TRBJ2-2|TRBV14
CASSHRTGFTGELFF
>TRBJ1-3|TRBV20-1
CSALGLEIVAGNTIYF
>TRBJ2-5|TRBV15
CATSRVGASGQETQYF
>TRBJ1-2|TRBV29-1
CSVDPYRGPAYGYTF
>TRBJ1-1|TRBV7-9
CASSIGTGRTEAFF
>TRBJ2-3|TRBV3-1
CASSQDAENTQYF
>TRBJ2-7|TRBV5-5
CASSSLLGQGMYEQYF
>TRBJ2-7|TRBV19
CASSIAGGTGEQYF
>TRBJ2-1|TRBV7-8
CASSLSLEGGEQFF
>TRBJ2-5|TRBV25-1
CASKVGETQYF
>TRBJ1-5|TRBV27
CASSLAGMGQPQHF
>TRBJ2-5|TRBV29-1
CSVNVGGETQYF
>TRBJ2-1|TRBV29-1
CSVRDPEFREQFF
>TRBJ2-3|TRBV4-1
CASSLGPREGTDTQYF
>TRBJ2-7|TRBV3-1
CASSQGWKEQYF
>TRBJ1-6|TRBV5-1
CASSLRGADSPLHF
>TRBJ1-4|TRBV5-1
CASSLYGEKVSGEKLFF
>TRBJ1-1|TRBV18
CASSSNRDTEAFF
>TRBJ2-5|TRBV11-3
CASSIGTSGSETQYF
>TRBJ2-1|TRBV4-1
CASSQFTGILSNEQFF
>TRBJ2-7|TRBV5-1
CASSFNTGTGKGYEQYF
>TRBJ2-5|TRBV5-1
CASSFGRLQETQYF
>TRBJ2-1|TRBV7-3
CASSRTSGPNEQFF
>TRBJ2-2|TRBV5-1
CASSFVVAGELFF
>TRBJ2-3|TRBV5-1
CASSLDGMVDTQYF